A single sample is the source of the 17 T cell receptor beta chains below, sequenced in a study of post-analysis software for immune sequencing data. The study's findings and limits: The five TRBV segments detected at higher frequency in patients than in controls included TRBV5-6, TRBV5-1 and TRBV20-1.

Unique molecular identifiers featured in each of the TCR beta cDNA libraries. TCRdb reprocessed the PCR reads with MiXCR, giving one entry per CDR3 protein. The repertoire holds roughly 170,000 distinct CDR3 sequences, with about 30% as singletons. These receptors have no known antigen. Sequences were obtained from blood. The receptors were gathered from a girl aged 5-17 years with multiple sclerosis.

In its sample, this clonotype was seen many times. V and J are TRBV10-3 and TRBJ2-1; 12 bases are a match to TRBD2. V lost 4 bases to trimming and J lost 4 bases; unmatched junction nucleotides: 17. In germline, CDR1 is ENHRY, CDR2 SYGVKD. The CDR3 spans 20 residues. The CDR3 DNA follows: TGTGCCATCAGTGTAGGTCTCCCGACTAGCGGGAGAACGCAGTACAATGAGCAGTTCTTC. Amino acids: CAISVGLPTSGRTQYNEQFF.

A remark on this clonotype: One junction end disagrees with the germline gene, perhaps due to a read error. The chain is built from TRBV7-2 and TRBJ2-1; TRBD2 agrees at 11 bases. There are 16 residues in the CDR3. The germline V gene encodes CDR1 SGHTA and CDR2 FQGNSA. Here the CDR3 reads CAGSFISGRAFNEQFF. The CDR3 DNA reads TGTGCCGGCAGCTTTATTAGCGGGAGGGCTTTCAATGAGCAGTTCTTC.

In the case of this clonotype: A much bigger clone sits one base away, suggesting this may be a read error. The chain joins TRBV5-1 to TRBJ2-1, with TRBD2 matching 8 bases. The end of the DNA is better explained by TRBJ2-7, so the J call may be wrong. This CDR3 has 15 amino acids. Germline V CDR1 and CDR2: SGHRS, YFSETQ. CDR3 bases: TGCGCCAGCAGCTGGAGCGGGAGCTCCTACAATGAGCAGTACTTC. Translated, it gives CASSWSGSSYNEQYF.

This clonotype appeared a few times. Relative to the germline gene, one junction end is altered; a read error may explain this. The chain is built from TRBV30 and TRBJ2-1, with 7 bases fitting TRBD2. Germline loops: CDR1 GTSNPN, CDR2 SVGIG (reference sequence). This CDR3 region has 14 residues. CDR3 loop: CARSVGLAVNEQFF. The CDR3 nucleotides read TGTGCCCGGAGTGTCGGGCTAGCGGTCAATGAGCAGTTCTTC.

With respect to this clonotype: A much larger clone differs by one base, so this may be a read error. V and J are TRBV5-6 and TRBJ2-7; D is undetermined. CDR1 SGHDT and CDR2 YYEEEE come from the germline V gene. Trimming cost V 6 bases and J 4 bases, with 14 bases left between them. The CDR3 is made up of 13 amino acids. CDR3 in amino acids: CASNAIEVYEQYF. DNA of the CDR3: TGTGCCAGCAACGCTATCGAAGTTTACGAGCAGTACTTC.

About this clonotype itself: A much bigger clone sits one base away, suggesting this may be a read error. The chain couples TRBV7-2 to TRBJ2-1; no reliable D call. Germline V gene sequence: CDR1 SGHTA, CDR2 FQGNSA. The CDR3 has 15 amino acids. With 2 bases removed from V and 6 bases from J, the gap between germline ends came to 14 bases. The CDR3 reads CASSLWSEQGNEQFF. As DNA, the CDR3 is TGTGCCAGCAGCTTATGGTCTGAACAAGGCAATGAGCAGTTCTTC.

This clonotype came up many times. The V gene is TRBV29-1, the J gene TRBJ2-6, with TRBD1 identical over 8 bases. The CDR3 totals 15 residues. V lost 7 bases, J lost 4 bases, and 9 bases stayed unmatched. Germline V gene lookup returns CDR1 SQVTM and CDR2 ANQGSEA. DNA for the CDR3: TGCAGCGACCGGGACAGGCGACCGGGGGCCAACGTCCTGACTTTC. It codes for CSDRDRRPGANVLTF.

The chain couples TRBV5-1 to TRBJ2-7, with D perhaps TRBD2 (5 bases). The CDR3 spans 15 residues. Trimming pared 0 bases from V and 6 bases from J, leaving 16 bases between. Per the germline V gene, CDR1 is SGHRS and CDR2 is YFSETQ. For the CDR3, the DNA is TGCGCCAGCAGCTTGGGGCTCGGGAATGTGTTCGAGCAGTACTTC. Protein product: CASSLGLGNVFEQYF.

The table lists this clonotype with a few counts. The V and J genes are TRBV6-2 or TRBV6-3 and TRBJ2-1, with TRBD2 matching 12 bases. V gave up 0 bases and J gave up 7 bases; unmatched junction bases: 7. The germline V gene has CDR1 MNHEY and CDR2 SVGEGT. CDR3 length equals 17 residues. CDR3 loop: CASSYSLYLAGGNEQFF. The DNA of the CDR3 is TGTGCCAGCAGTTACTCGTTATACCTAGCGGGAGGGAATGAGCAGTTCTTC.

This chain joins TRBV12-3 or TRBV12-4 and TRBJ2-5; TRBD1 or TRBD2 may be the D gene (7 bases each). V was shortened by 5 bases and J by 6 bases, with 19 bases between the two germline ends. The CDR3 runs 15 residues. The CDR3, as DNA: TGTGCCAGCAGTCCCCAGGGTGGGAGGGGGCAGACCCAGTACTTC. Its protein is CASSPQGGRGQTQYF.

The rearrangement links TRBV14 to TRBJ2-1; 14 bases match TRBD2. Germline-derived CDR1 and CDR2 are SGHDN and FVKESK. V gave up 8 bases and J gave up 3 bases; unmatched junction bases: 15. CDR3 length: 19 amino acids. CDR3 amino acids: CASLEWGLAGDSGYNEQFF. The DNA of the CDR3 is TGTGCCAGCCTAGAATGGGGACTAGCGGGAGATAGCGGCTACAATGAGCAGTTCTTC. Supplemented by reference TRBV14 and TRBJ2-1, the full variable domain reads EAGVTQFPSHSVIEKGQTVTLRCDPISGHDNLYWYRRVMGKEIKFLLHFVKESKQDESGMPNNRFLAERTGGTYSTLKVQPAELEDSGVYFCASLEWGLAGDSGYNEQFFGPGTRLTVL.

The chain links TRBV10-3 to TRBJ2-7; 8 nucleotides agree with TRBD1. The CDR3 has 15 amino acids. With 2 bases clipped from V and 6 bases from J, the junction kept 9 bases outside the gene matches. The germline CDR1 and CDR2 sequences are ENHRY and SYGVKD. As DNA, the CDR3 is TGTGCCATCAGTGAGAAGGGTGGACAGGGAACCGAGCAGTACTTC. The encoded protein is CAISEKGGQGTEQYF.

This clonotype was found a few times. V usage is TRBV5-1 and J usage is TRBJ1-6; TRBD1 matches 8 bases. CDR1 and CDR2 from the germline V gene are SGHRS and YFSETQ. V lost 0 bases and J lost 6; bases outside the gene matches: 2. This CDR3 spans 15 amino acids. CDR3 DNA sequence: TGCGCCAGCAGCTTGGAAGACAGGGGTAATTCACCCCTCCACTTT. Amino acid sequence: CASSLEDRGNSPLHF.

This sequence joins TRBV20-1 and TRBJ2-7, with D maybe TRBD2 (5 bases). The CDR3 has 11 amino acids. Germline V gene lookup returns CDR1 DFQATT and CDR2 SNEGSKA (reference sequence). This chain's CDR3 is CSARTFWEQYF. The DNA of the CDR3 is TGCAGCGCCAGGACTTTCTGGGAGCAGTACTTC.

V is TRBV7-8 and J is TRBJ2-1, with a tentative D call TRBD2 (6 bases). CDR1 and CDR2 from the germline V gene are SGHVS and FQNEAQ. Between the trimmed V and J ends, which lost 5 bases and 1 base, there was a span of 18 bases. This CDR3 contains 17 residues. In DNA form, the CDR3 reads TGTGCCAGCAGCCTACGACTGGTGGGAGGATCCTACAATGAGCAGTTCTTC. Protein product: CASSLRLVGGSYNEQFF.

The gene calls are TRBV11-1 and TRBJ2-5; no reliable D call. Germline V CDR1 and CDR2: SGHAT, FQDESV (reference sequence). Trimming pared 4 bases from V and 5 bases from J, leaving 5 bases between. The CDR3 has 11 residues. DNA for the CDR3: TGTGCCAGCAGCTCATCGGAGACCCAGTACTTC. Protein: CASSSSETQYF.

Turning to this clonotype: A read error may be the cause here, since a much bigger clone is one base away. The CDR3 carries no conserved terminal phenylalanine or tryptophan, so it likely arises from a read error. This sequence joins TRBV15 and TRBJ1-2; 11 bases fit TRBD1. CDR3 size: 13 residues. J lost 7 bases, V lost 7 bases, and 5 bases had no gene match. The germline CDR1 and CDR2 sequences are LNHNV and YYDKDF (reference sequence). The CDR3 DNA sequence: TGTGCCACCACGGACAGGGGGCATGGTGGCTACACCTGC. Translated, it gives CATTDRGHGGYTC.